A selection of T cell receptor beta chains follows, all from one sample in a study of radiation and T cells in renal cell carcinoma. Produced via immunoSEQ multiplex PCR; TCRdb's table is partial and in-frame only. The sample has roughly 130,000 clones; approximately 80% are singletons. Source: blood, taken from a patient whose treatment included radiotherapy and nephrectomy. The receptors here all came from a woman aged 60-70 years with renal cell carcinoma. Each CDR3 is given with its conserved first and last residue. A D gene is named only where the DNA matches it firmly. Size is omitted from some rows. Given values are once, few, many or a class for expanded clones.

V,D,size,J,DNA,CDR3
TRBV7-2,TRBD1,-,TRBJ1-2,TGTGCCAGCAGCGTTCAGGGGGAGGGCTATGGCTACACCTTC,CASSVQGEGYGYTF
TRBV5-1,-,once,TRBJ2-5,TGCGCCAGCAGCTTTTTATCGAAAGGGACCCAGTACTTC,CASSFLSKGTQYF
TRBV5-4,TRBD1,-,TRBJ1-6,TGTGCCAGCAGCCCTACAGGGGGACTCGGGGAACTCCACTTT,CASSPTGGLGELHF
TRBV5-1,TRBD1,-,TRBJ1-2,TGCGCCAGCAGCTTGGAAGAGGGGGCGAATCGTGGCTACACCTTC,CASSLEEGANRGYTF
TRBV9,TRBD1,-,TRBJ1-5,TGTGCCAGCAGCATATCCGGGACAGGGGGACAGCCCCAGCATTTT,CASSISGTGGQPQHF
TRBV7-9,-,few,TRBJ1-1,TGTGCCAGCAGCTTAGCGACAAGGACTGAAGCTTTCTTT,CASSLATRTEAFF
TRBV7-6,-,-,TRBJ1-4,TGTGCCAGCAGCTTAGGGACAGAGGATGAAAAACTGTTTTTT,CASSLGTEDEKLFF
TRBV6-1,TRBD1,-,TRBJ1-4,TGTGCCAGCAGTTGGGACAGGGGTCGAGAAAAACTGTTTTTT,CASSWDRGREKLFF
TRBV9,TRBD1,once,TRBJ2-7,TGTGCCAGCAGCGTGAGGGGGCACTCCTACGAGCAGTACTTC,CASSVRGHSYEQYF
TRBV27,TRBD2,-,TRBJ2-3,TGTGCCAGCAGCCGCGGGAGGGCCGGCACAGATACGCAGTATTTT,CASSRGRAGTDTQYF
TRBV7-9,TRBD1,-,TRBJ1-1,TGTGCCAGCAGCTCAGCAGGGGGCTTTTCTTGGAACACTGAAGCTTTCTTT,CASSSAGGFSWNTEAFF
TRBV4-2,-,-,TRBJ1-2,TGTGCCAGCAGCCAAGACCACTATGGCTACACCTTC,CASSQDHYGYTF
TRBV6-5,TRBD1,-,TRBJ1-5,TGTGCCAGCAACGACAGGGGAAATCAGCCCCAGCATTTT,CASNDRGNQPQHF
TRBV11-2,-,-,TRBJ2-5,TGTGCCAGCAGCTATCAAGAGACCCAGTACTTC,CASSYQETQYF
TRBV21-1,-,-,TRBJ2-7,TGTGCCAGCAGCAAGATCGGTGGTAGGAGCGGGTCCCCCAACGAGCAGTACTTC,CASSKIGGRSGSPNEQYF
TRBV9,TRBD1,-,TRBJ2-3,TGTGCCAGCAACCGGGACAGGGAAAGTGATACGCAGTATTTT,CASNRDRESDTQYF
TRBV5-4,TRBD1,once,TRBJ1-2,TGTGCCAGCCACACCGGGACAGGGGGCTATGGCTACACCTTC,CASHTGTGGYGYTF
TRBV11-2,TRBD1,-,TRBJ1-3,TGTGCCAGCAGCTTAGGGCCGACAGGGTCAACTGGAAACACCATATATTTT,CASSLGPTGSTGNTIYF
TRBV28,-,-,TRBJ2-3,TGTGCCAGCAGTTTATCCCCGACTGGGGGGGATACGCAGTATTTT,CASSLSPTGGDTQYF
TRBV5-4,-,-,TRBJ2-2,TGTGCCAGCAGCTTGGAGGGACCGAAAGGGCTGTTTTTT,CASSLEGPKGLFF
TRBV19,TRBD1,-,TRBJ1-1,TGTGCCAGTAGTCCGACAGGGGGCCCCGAATTGAACACTGAAGCTTTCTTT,CASSPTGGPELNTEAFF
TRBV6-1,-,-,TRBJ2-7,TGTGCCAGCAGTGAATTGAAAGGGGTACCCTCCTACGAGCAGTACTTC,CASSELKGVPSYEQYF
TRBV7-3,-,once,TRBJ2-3,TGTGCCAGCAGCTTAGTTCCCCTGGGTGGGAGAGGTCCAGATACGCAGTATTTT,CASSLVPLGGRGPDTQYF
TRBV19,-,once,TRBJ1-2,TGTGCCAGTATGGGGGGAGCTAACTATGGCTACACCTTC,CASMGGANYGYTF
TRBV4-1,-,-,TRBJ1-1,TGCGCCAGCAGCCAAGATAAAAGGGTGGAGGGGGTCACTGAAGCTTTCTTT,CASSQDKRVEGVTEAFF
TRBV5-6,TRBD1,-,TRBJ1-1,TGTGCCAGCAGCTCGTGGGTCGGGACAGGGGAAACTGAAGCTTTCTTT,CASSSWVGTGETEAFF
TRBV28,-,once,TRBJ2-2,TGTGCCAGCACCTCAGCCCGACTAGGGTTCACCGGGGAGCTGTTTTTT,CASTSARLGFTGELFF
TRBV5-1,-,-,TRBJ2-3,TGCGCCAGCGCGGTCACAGATACGCAGTATTTT,CASAVTDTQYF
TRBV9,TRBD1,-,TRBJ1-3,TGTGCCAGCAGCGTAGCACCAGGGGGTACAGGAAACACCATATATTTT,CASSVAPGGTGNTIYF
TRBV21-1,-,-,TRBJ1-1,TGTGCCAGCAGCAAAAAGGTCAACAGGGGGCGGTCGGGCACTGAAGCTTTCTTT,CASSKKVNRGRSGTEAFF
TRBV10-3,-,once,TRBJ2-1,TGTGCCATCAGTGGGGCCAGATACAATGAGCAGTTCTTC,CAISGARYNEQFF
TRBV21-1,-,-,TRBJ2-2,TGTGCCAGCAGCCCCAATGGACTGAAGGGCACCGGGGAGCTGTTTTTT,CASSPNGLKGTGELFF
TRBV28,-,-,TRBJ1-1,TGTGCCAGCAGCCGTCAGCTAATGAACACTGAAGCTTTCTTT,CASSRQLMNTEAFF
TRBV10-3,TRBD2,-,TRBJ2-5,TGTGCCATCGCGGGGGGGAAGGGAGAGACCCAGTACTTC,CAIAGGKGETQYF
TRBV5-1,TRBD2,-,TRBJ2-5,TGCGCCAGCAGCTCCATAGCGGGAAAGCAAGAGACCCAGTACTTC,CASSSIAGKQETQYF
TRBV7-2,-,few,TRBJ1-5,TGTGCCAGCAGCTTTCTTGGTCAGCCCCAGCATTTT,CASSFLGQPQHF
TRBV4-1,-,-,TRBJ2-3,TGCGCCAGCAGGGAGGAGGCAGGGAGCTTAGATACGCAGTATTTT,CASREEAGSLDTQYF
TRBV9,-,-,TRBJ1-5,TGTGCCAGCAGCGTGGACAGCGATAATCAGCCCCAGCATTTT,CASSVDSDNQPQHF
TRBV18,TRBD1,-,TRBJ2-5,TGTGCCAGCTCACCGACAGGGGGCAGGGAGACCCAGTACTTC,CASSPTGGRETQYF
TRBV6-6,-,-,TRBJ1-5,TGTGCCAGCAGTTATCAGGAAAATCAGCCCCAGCATTTT,CASSYQENQPQHF
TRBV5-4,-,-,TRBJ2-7,TGTGCCAGCAGCTGGGACGGGTCATCCTACGAGCAGTACTTC,CASSWDGSSYEQYF
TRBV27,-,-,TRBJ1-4,TGTGCCAGCAGTTTATCTGAGGGTGGAAAACTGTTTTTT,CASSLSEGGKLFF
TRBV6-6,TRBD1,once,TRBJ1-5,TGTGCCAGCGGGGGGCAGGGGGCTTGGTACAATCAGCCCCAGCATTTT,CASGGQGAWYNQPQHF
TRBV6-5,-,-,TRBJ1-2,TGTGCCAGCAGTTATAAAGGAGGTGGAAACTATGGCTACACCTTC,CASSYKGGGNYGYTF